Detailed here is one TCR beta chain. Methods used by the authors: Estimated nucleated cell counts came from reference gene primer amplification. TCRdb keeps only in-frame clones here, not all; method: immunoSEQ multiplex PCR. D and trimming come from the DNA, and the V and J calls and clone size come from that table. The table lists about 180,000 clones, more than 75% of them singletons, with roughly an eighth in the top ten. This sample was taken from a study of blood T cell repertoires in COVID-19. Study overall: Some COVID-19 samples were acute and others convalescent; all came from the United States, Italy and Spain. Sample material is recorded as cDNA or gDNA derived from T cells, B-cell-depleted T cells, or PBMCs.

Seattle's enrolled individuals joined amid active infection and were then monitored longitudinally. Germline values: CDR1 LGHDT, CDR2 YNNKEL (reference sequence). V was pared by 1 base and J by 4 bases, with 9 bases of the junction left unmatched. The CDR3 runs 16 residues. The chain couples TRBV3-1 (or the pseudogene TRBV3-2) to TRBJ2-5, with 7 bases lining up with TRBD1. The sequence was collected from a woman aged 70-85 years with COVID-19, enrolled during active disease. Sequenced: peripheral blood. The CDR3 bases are TGTGCCAGCAGCCAAGGGGCACAGGGGAGCGGAGAGACCCAGTACTTC. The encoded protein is CASSQGAQGSGETQYF.